The 2 T cell receptor beta chains reported below all come from one sample, sequenced in a study of blood T cell repertoires in COVID-19. Some clones are missing from TCRdb's copy, which holds only in-frame ones; the method was immunoSEQ multiplex PCR. This sample has over 200,000 clones, with around 83% found just once. The specimen sequenced was PBMCs or T cells enriched from blood (not recorded which). The receptors derive from a middle-aged woman who had recovered from COVID-19.

The chain links TRBV19 to TRBJ1-4; D may be TRBD1 (6 bases). The CDR3 has 14 residues. Germline V gives CDR1 LNHDA, CDR2 SQIVND (reference sequence). V was pared by 7 bases and J by 4 bases, with 13 bases between. The CDR3 is CASKGTSNNEKLFF. The CDR3 DNA is TGTGCCAGTAAGGGGACATCGAATAATGAAAAACTGTTTTTT. Full variable domain (rest looked up from reference TRBV19 and TRBJ1-4): DGGITQSPKYLFRKEGQNVTLSCEQNLNHDAMYWYRQDPGQGLRLIYYSQIVNDFQKGDIAEGYSVSREKKESFPLTVTSAQKNPTAFYLCASKGTSNNEKLFFGSGTQLSVL.

This chain links TRBV24-1 with TRBJ2-2; D gene ambiguous. The CDR3 is made up of 13 amino acids. V dropped 8 bases and J dropped 1 base, with 7 bases sitting between them. Germline lookup yields CDR1 KGHDR and CDR2 SFDVKD. Here the CDR3 reads CATTNENTGELFF. The CDR3 bases are TGTGCCACCACTAACGAGAACACCGGGGAGCTGTTTTTT.